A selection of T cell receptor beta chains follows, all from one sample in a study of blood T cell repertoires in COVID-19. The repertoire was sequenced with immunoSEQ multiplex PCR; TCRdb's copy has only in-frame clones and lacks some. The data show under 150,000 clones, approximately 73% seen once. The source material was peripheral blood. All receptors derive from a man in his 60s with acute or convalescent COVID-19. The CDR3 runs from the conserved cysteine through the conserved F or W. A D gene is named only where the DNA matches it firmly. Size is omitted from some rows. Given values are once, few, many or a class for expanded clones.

cdr3_aa: CASSSNTGGPTSNTEAFF; cdr3_nt: TGTGCCAGCAGCTCCAACACAGGGGGCCCTACCAGTAACACTGAAGCTTTCTTT; j_call: TRBJ1-1; clone_size: .; v_call: TRBV7-9; d_call: TRBD1
cdr3_aa: CASSWREGSGANVLTF; cdr3_nt: TGTGCCAGCAGCTGGCGGGAGGGTTCTGGGGCCAACGTCCTGACTTTC; j_call: TRBJ2-6; clone_size: once; v_call: TRBV5-4; d_call: TRBD2
cdr3_aa: CASSNLRTVREDEQYF; cdr3_nt: TGTGCCAGTAGCAACCTCCGGACAGTTCGAGAAGACGAGCAGTACTTC; j_call: TRBJ2-7; clone_size: many; v_call: TRBV19; d_call: .
cdr3_aa: CASSNTGDEQYF; cdr3_nt: TGTGCCAGCAGTAATACAGGGGACGAGCAGTACTTC; j_call: TRBJ2-7; clone_size: .; v_call: TRBV12-3/TRBV12-4; d_call: TRBD1
cdr3_aa: CASSQERGFDSPLHF; cdr3_nt: TGCGCCAGCAGCCAAGAGAGAGGGTTTGATTCACCCCTCCACTTT; j_call: TRBJ1-6; clone_size: once; v_call: TRBV4-1; d_call: .
cdr3_aa: CASSWVGQGVNYGYTF; cdr3_nt: TGTGCCAGCAGCTGGGTGGGACAGGGAGTAAACTATGGCTACACCTTC; j_call: TRBJ1-2; clone_size: .; v_call: TRBV5-6; d_call: TRBD1
cdr3_aa: CASSSVTSGNAGEQFF; cdr3_nt: TGTGCCAGCAGTTCTGTGACTAGCGGGAACGCAGGTGAGCAGTTCTTC; j_call: TRBJ2-1; clone_size: .; v_call: TRBV28; d_call: TRBD2
cdr3_aa: CASSLNRGYEQFF; cdr3_nt: TGTGCCAGCAGCTTAAATCGAGGTTATGAGCAGTTCTTC; j_call: TRBJ2-1; clone_size: .; v_call: TRBV7-3; d_call: .
cdr3_aa: CASSRIPPNSGANVLTF; cdr3_nt: TGTGCCAGCTCACGTATACCACCTAACTCTGGGGCCAACGTCCTGACTTTC; j_call: TRBJ2-6; clone_size: .; v_call: TRBV18; d_call: .
cdr3_aa: CASSQYDPQTDPSREQYF; cdr3_nt: TGCGCCAGCAGTCAATACGACCCCCAGACAGACCCCTCACGCGAGCAGTACTTC; j_call: TRBJ2-7; clone_size: .; v_call: TRBV23-1; d_call: .
cdr3_aa: CGTRRDLNQPQHF; cdr3_nt: TGTGGTACAAGGAGGGATCTTAATCAGCCCCAGCATTTT; j_call: TRBJ1-5; clone_size: few; v_call: TRBV6-5; d_call: .
cdr3_aa: CASSHGGRADTQYF; cdr3_nt: TGTGCCAGCAGCCATGGCGGCAGAGCGGATACGCAGTATTTT; j_call: TRBJ2-3; clone_size: .; v_call: TRBV3-1/TRBV3-2; d_call: .
cdr3_aa: CASSLMTSGRETMNEQYF; cdr3_nt: TGTGCCAGCAGCTTAATGACTAGCGGGAGGGAGACGATGAACGAGCAGTACTTC; j_call: TRBJ2-7; clone_size: .; v_call: TRBV5-8; d_call: TRBD2
cdr3_aa: CASSVASGTVQDTQYF; cdr3_nt: TGTGCCAGCAGCGTAGCCTCCGGGACAGTTCAGGATACGCAGTATTTT; j_call: TRBJ2-3; clone_size: .; v_call: TRBV9; d_call: TRBD1
cdr3_aa: CASGLSWDRVYNSPLHF; cdr3_nt: TGTGCTAGTGGTTTGTCCTGGGACAGGGTTTATAATTCACCCCTCCACTTT; j_call: TRBJ1-6; clone_size: .; v_call: TRBV12-5; d_call: TRBD1
cdr3_aa: CASSFYAVSYNEQFF; cdr3_nt: TGCGCCAGCAGCTTTTATGCGGTATCCTACAATGAGCAGTTCTTC; j_call: TRBJ2-1; clone_size: .; v_call: TRBV5-1; d_call: .
cdr3_aa: CASSFLLAGGLGTDTQYF; cdr3_nt: TGTGCCAGCAGCTTTTTACTAGCGGGAGGACTAGGCACAGATACGCAGTATTTT; j_call: TRBJ2-3; clone_size: .; v_call: TRBV5-5; d_call: TRBD2
cdr3_aa: CASSQGRGEQYF; cdr3_nt: TGTGCCAGCAGTCAGGGCAGAGGCGAGCAGTACTTC; j_call: TRBJ2-7; clone_size: once; v_call: TRBV6-5; d_call: .
cdr3_aa: CASSFAGPTDTQYF; cdr3_nt: TGTGCCAGCAGCTTTGCGGGCCCCACAGATACGCAGTATTTT; j_call: TRBJ2-3; clone_size: .; v_call: TRBV5-4; d_call: .
cdr3_aa: CAISELGTGSYEQYF; cdr3_nt: TGTGCCATCAGTGAATTGGGGACAGGGAGTTACGAGCAGTACTTC; j_call: TRBJ2-7; clone_size: .; v_call: TRBV10-3; d_call: TRBD1
cdr3_aa: CASSQAAGVAYEQYF; cdr3_nt: TGTGCCAGCAGCCAAGCTGCGGGAGTCGCCTACGAGCAGTACTTC; j_call: TRBJ2-7; clone_size: .; v_call: TRBV14; d_call: TRBD2
cdr3_aa: CASSLGLYSGANVLTF; cdr3_nt: TGTGCCAGCAGTTTAGGACTGTACTCTGGGGCCAACGTCCTGACTTTC; j_call: TRBJ2-6; clone_size: .; v_call: TRBV28; d_call: .
cdr3_aa: CATSRDLGENNQPQHF; cdr3_nt: TGTGCCACCAGCAGAGATCTGGGAGAAAACAATCAGCCCCAGCATTTT; j_call: TRBJ1-5; clone_size: .; v_call: TRBV15; d_call: .